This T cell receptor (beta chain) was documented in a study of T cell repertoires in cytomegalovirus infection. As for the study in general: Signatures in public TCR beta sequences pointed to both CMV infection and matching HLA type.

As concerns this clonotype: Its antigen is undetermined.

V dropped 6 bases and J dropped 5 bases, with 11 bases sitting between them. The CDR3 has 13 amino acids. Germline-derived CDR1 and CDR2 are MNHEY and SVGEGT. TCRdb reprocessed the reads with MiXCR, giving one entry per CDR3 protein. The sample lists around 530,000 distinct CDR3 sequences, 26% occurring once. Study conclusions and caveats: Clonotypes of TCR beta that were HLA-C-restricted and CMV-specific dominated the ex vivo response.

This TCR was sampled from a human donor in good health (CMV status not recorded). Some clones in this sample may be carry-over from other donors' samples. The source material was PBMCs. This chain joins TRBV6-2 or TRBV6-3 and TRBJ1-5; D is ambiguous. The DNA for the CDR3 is TGTGCCAGCAGACAGCCGGAATATCAGCCCCAGCATTTT. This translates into CASRQPEYQPQHF.